These 21 T cell receptor beta chains were sequenced from one sample in a study of T cell changes during pregnancy in multiple sclerosis. Assay: immunoSEQ multiplex PCR; the TCRdb copy retains only in-frame clones and omits some. The table shows tens of thousands of clones, with 87% occurring only once. This specimen was CD8+ T cells from peripheral blood mononuclear cells, taken before pregnancy. Source of these receptors: a female donor with multiple sclerosis, enrolled in a pregnancy study.

Written as DNA, the CDR3 is TGTGCCTGGAGTGTAGTGAGCCTCCAAGAGACCCAGTACTTC. It specifies CAWSVVSLQETQYF. This chain uses TRBV30 with TRBJ2-5, with D uncertain. The CDR3 is 14 amino acids. Germline V CDR1 and CDR2: GTSNPN, SVGIG (reference sequence). Trimming shortened V by 0 bases and J by 1 base, and 9 bases separated the two germline ends.

The gene calls are TRBV28 and TRBJ2-4; D is undetermined. The germline V gene has CDR1 MDHEN and CDR2 SYDVKM. Deletions cut 6 bases from V and 2 bases from J, with 17 bases between. The CDR3 loop spans 16 amino acids. The CDR3 loop reads CASSPTRQRTKNIQYF. CDR3 bases: TGTGCCAGCAGCCCTACAAGACAACGGACCAAAAACATTCAGTACTTC.

The rearrangement joins TRBV6-4 to TRBJ2-2; 7 bases line up with TRBD1. Looked up from germline, CDR1 is MRHNA and CDR2 is SNTAGT. This CDR3 is built from 14 residues. Trimming took 6 bases from V and 3 from J; bases not matched to a gene: 4. The CDR3 protein is CASSRTGDTGELFF. In DNA form, the CDR3 reads TGTGCCAGCAGCCGGACAGGCGACACCGGGGAGCTGTTTTTT.

The rearrangement links TRBV30 to TRBJ2-7; 9 bases match TRBD1. CDR1 and CDR2 from the germline V gene are GTSNPN and SVGIG (reference sequence). Germline trimming cut 2 bases from V and 5 bases from J; bases unmatched to any gene: 4. The CDR3 is 13 residues long. As DNA, the CDR3 is TGTGCCTGGAGTAATGGACAGGGGAACGAGCAGTACTTC. Its translation is CAWSNGQGNEQYF.

V gene TRBV11-3 combines with J gene TRBJ2-7, with 8 bases matching TRBD1. V was pared by 5 bases and J by 3 bases, with 15 bases of the junction left unmatched. Germline V CDR1 and CDR2: SGHNT, YENEEA. The CDR3 has 17 residues. The CDR3 is CASSPSPGGPHFYEQYF. CDR3 sequence (DNA): TGTGCCAGCAGCCCGTCCCCAGGGGGCCCACACTTCTACGAGCAGTACTTC.

CDR3: CATQGEGQETQYF. The CDR3 DNA is TGTGCCACACAGGGTGAAGGCCAAGAGACCCAGTACTTC. The chain joins TRBV2 to TRBJ2-5, with D perhaps TRBD1 (6 bases). The CDR3 length is 13 residues. Per germline, CDR1 SNHLY and CDR2 FYNNEI. V was pared by 10 bases and J by 1 base, with 13 bases between.

By frequency in the sample, this clone is medium-sized (0.01 to 0.1%). V and J are TRBV7-9 and TRBJ2-7; TRBD2 matches at 9 bases. The CDR3 is 19 residues long. Germline V gene sequence: CDR1 SEHNR, CDR2 FQNEAQ (reference sequence). Unmatched junction bases numbered 16, after V lost 2 bases and J lost 2 bases. CDR3 sequence reads: CASSLQGVTAGGNPYEQYF. CDR3 DNA sequence: TGTGCCAGCAGCTTACAGGGAGTAACGGCGGGAGGGAATCCCTACGAGCAGTACTTC.

The chain recombines TRBV5-4 with TRBJ2-2, with 9 bases fitting TRBD1. The CDR3 has 15 amino acids. V lost 5 bases and J lost 5; bases outside the gene matches: 7. Per germline, CDR1 SGHNT and CDR2 YYREEE (reference sequence). In DNA, the CDR3 is TGTGCCAGCAGAGGGGACAGGGAAGGGACCGGGGAGCTGTTTTTT. This encodes CASRGDREGTGELFF.

The chain recombines TRBV27 with TRBJ2-3; 8 nucleotides match TRBD2. Germline V lookup: CDR1 MNHEY, CDR2 SMNVEV (reference sequence). This CDR3 region has 18 residues. V dropped 2 bases and J dropped 7; count of bases not matched to a gene: 17. The CDR3 DNA reads as TGTGCCAGCAGTTTAACCCGGTGGTTGGCGGGAGGTGCGTATACGCAGTATTTT. This translates into CASSLTRWLAGGAYTQYF.

J is TRBJ2-7 and V is TRBV27; the match to TRBD1 covers 9 bases. The CDR3 has 13 amino acids. Germline loops: CDR1 MNHEY, CDR2 SMNVEV (reference sequence). With V trimmed by 5 bases and J by 6 bases, 5 bases remained unmatched. The CDR3 loop is CASSEGTGFEQYF. The DNA for the CDR3 is TGTGCCAGCAGTGAGGGGACAGGGTTCGAGCAGTACTTC.

V gene TRBV2 combines with J gene TRBJ1-5; D is ambiguous. The germline V gene has CDR1 SNHLY and CDR2 FYNNEI. The length of the CDR3 is 15 residues. V lost 2 bases to trimming and J lost 0 bases, with 8 bases between them. CDR3 sequence reads: CASSENSNSNQPQHF. The CDR3, as DNA: TGTGCCAGCAGTGAAAACAGCAATAGCAATCAGCCCCAGCATTTT.

There are a few counts of this clone. V gene TRBV30 combines with J gene TRBJ2-7; D unclear. This CDR3 has 11 residues. Germline CDR1 reads GTSNPN; CDR2 reads SVGIG (reference sequence). Trimming took off 5 bases at V and 5 bases at J, with 10 bases between the two ends. This chain's CDR3 is CAWSVGNEQYF. CDR3 nucleotide sequence: TGTGCCTGGTCAGTTGGTAACGAGCAGTACTTC.

The chain uses TRBV6-4 and TRBJ2-2; D uncertain. With 0 bases removed from V and 6 bases from J, the gap between germline ends came to 5 bases. Germline CDR1 MRHNA, CDR2 SNTAGT. This CDR3 comprises 13 residues. The CDR3 DNA sequence: TGTGCCAGCAGTGACTCCGCGTCCGGGGAGCTGTTTTTT. Its translation: CASSDSASGELFF.

Concerning this clone itself: At one end, the junction sequence differs from germline, possibly due to a read error. The rearrangement joins TRBV28 to TRBJ2-1; 7 bases map to TRBD2. CDR3 length: 13 residues. Germline V gives CDR1 MDHEN, CDR2 SYDVKM. CDR3 sequence (DNA): TGTGCCGGCAGGGATAAGAGCGGGATTGAGCAGTTCTTC. It yields the protein CAGRDKSGIEQFF.

This chain connects TRBV27 to TRBJ2-7; D not resolved. The germline CDR1 and CDR2 sequences are MNHEY and SMNVEV (reference sequence). V lost 8 bases to trimming and J lost 3 bases, with 8 bases between them. This CDR3 is 11 amino acids long. The CDR3: CASRSGYEQYF. For the CDR3, the DNA is TGTGCCAGCCGTTCCGGCTACGAGCAGTACTTC.

This clone came up once. The rearrangement links TRBV11-3 to TRBJ2-2, with D possibly matching TRBD1 (6 bases). Trimming took off 5 bases at V and 4 bases at J, with 17 bases between the two ends. From germline, CDR1 is SGHNT and CDR2 YENEEA. The CDR3 covers 16 residues. CDR3 region: CASSPSWTELTGELFF. CDR3 DNA sequence: TGTGCCAGCAGCCCATCCTGGACAGAACTCACCGGGGAGCTGTTTTTT.

The genes are TRBV28 and TRBJ2-1; 7 nucleotides align to TRBD2. The CDR3 consists of 15 residues. Germline V lookup: CDR1 MDHEN, CDR2 SYDVKM. Germline trimming cut 3 bases from V and 2 bases from J; bases unmatched to any gene: 4. This chain's CDR3 is CASSFERDAYNEQFF. The CDR3 nucleotides read TGTGCCAGCAGTTTCGAGCGGGATGCCTACAATGAGCAGTTCTTC.

V usage is TRBV28 and J usage is TRBJ1-1; D is undetermined. Germline lookup yields CDR1 MDHEN and CDR2 SYDVKM. Trimming pared 2 bases from V and 3 bases from J, leaving 7 bases between. The CDR3 is 13 amino acids. The CDR3 region is CASSLDTDTEAFF. Here the CDR3 DNA reads TGTGCCAGCAGTTTAGACACGGACACTGAAGCTTTCTTT.

This clone is large by share. The chain employs TRBV5-1 and TRBJ1-1, with D tentatively TRBD1 (5 bases). The germline CDR1 and CDR2 sequences are SGHRS and YFSETQ. Trimming removed 4 bases at V and 4 bases at J, with 8 bases between. This CDR3 comprises 12 residues. CDR3 loop: CASSRTGTEAFF. The CDR3 DNA follows: TGCGCCAGCAGCCGAACAGGCACTGAAGCTTTCTTT.

This clone was recorded only once. The chain is built from TRBV7-2 and TRBJ2-3, with D perhaps TRBD2 (5 bases). This CDR3 has 15 residues. Trimming removed 7 bases at V and 3 bases at J, with 17 bases between. Germline loops: CDR1 SGHTA, CDR2 FQGNSA. The DNA of the CDR3 is TGTGCCAGCACCCTAATGAGGGTCGGGACAGATACGCAGTATTTT. It specifies CASTLMRVGTDTQYF.

The V gene is TRBV28, the J gene TRBJ2-1; D perhaps matches TRBD1 (6 bases). CDR3 length equals 14 residues. CDR1 and CDR2 from the germline V gene are MDHEN and SYDVKM. V was trimmed by 3 bases and J by 1 base, leaving 7 bases between them. The CDR3 reads CASSFQGSYNEQFF. As DNA, the CDR3 is TGTGCCAGCAGTTTCCAGGGGTCCTACAATGAGCAGTTCTTC.